These T cell receptor beta chains were read from a single sample in a study of identical twins. One entry per CDR3 protein, called by TCRdb with MiXCR from the 5' RACE reads. This sample has about 290,000 distinct CDR3 sequences; around 9.7% occur once, and the top ten carry approximately 7%. These data also formed part of another study, on yellow fever vaccine responses in identical twins.

The sequencing input was CD8+ T cells sorted from blood. These receptor sequences come from a woman aged 18-29 years in good health. Both conserved end residues are part of each CDR3. The D gene is left open where the match is weak. Some rows have no size entry. The others give once, few or many, or a class for an expanded clone.

V	J	D	size	CDR3	DNA
TRBV7-9	TRBJ1-1	NA	few	CASSVDSEAFF	TGTGCCAGCAGCGTAGACAGTGAAGCTTTCTTT
TRBV28	TRBJ1-6	NA	many	CASRPPTGPSYNSPLHF	TGTGCCAGCAGACCACCCACAGGGCCCTCCTATAATTCACCCCTCCACTTT
TRBV6-1	TRBJ2-1	NA	many	CASSTGFSNEQFF	TGTGCCAGCAGTACAGGGTTTTCCAATGAGCAGTTCTTC
TRBV4-1	TRBJ1-2	NA	many	CASSLDIVGGYTF	TGCGCCAGCAGCCTGGACATAGTGGGTGGCTACACCTTC
TRBV3-1	TRBJ2-7	NA	many	CASSQKNTAYEQYF	TGTGCCAGCAGCCAAAAGAACACAGCCTACGAGCAGTACTTC
TRBV12-3/TRBV12-4	TRBJ2-7	NA	few	CASSLSADFSYEQYF	TGTGCCAGCAGTTTAAGCGCAGACTTCTCCTACGAGCAGTACTTC
TRBV9	TRBJ2-1	TRBD2	NA	CASSVEGGGAPSYNEQFF	TGTGCCAGCAGCGTAGAAGGCGGGGGGGCCCCCTCCTACAATGAGCAGTTCTTC
TRBV6-2/TRBV6-3	TRBJ2-1	NA	few	CASSYSNWAQFF	TGTGCCAGCAGTTACTCGAACTGGGCGCAGTTCTTC
TRBV18	TRBJ2-5	NA	NA	CASSPPIESPDGYQETQYF	TGTGCCAGCTCACCACCTATCGAGAGCCCAGACGGGTACCAAGAGACCCAGTACTTC
TRBV7-8	TRBJ2-7	TRBD1	many	CASSFTKGASSYEQYF	TGTGCCAGCAGCTTCACGAAGGGGGCTAGCTCCTACGAGCAGTACTTC
TRBV7-3	TRBJ2-1	TRBD2	NA	CASSAFRGGLDEQFF	TGTGCCAGCAGCGCCTTCCGGGGGGGGCTTGATGAGCAGTTCTTC
TRBV24-1	TRBJ1-5	NA	few	CATSDFYSGQPQHF	TGTGCCACCAGTGATTTTTATTCGGGTCAGCCCCAGCATTTT
TRBV19	TRBJ2-1	TRBD2	few	CASSIGYGRAGNEQFF	TGTGCCAGTAGTATTGGTTACGGGAGGGCGGGAAATGAGCAGTTCTTC
TRBV5-1	TRBJ1-2	NA	few	CASSLYLGSDYGYTF	TGCGCCAGCAGCTTGTATCTGGGCTCCGACTATGGCTACACCTTC
TRBV27	TRBJ2-7	TRBD1	few	CASSSGRGQGYEQYF	TGTGCCAGCAGTTCTGGAAGGGGACAGGGCTACGAGCAGTACTTC
TRBV29-1	TRBJ2-6	NA	few	CSVEDPGSGANVLTF	TGCAGCGTTGAAGATCCTGGCTCTGGGGCCAACGTCCTGACTTTC
TRBV5-1	TRBJ2-1	NA	many	CASSLVAGHLTYNEQFF	TGCGCCAGCAGCTTGGTGGCAGGGCATTTGACCTACAATGAGCAGTTCTTC
TRBV29-1	TRBJ2-3	NA	many	CSVVAWELKLADTQYF	TGCAGCGTTGTGGCCTGGGAACTTAAGTTGGCAGATACGCAGTATTTT
TRBV12-3/TRBV12-4	TRBJ2-3	TRBD2	many	CASSLADSGGGAYWETDTQYF	TGTGCCAGCAGTTTAGCGGACAGCGGCGGGGGGGCTTATTGGGAAACAGATACGCAGTATTTT
TRBV13	TRBJ1-6	NA	many	CASSLGAHSNSPLHF	TGTGCCAGCAGCTTGGGGGCCCACAGTAATTCACCCCTCCACTTT
TRBV7-9	TRBJ1-1	NA	NA	CASSPQQPRTEAFF	TGTGCCAGCAGCCCGCAACAGCCCAGGACTGAAGCTTTCTTT
TRBV5-5	TRBJ2-3	NA	few	CASSPRPPDTQYF	TGTGCCAGCAGCCCCCGGCCCCCAGATACGCAGTATTTT
TRBV7-2	TRBJ1-2	NA	many	CASSWELEGYTF	TGTGCCAGCAGCTGGGAACTGGAAGGCTACACCTTC
TRBV3-1	TRBJ2-5	TRBD2	NA	CASSPWTSGGETQYF	TGTGCCAGCAGCCCCTGGACTAGCGGGGGAGAGACCCAGTACTTC
TRBV7-2	TRBJ2-3	NA	few	CASSQITTDMQYF	TGTGCCAGCAGCCAGATCACCACAGATATGCAGTATTTT
TRBV27	TRBJ1-1	TRBD1	many	CASSRLTGGTEAFF	TGTGCCAGCAGTAGATTAACAGGGGGCACTGAAGCTTTCTTT
TRBV7-2	TRBJ2-7	NA	NA	CASSLGSAPGTPYEQYF	TGTGCCAGCAGTCTAGGAAGTGCCCCGGGGACTCCTTACGAGCAGTACTTC
TRBV6-6	TRBJ2-7	NA	few	CASSYEDNYEQYF	TGTGCCAGCAGTTATGAAGACAACTACGAGCAGTACTTC
TRBV7-2	TRBJ2-7	TRBD2	few	CASSPDRLAGFYEQYF	TGTGCCAGCAGCCCCGACCGACTAGCGGGATTTTACGAGCAGTACTTC
TRBV15	TRBJ2-6	NA	NA	CATSRPPTASGANVLTF	TGTGCCACCAGCAGACCACCGACAGCCTCTGGGGCCAACGTCCTGACTTTC
TRBV6-1	TRBJ2-5	NA	NA	CASSDPGFRYTETQYF	TGTGCCAGCAGTGACCCCGGTTTCAGGTATACAGAGACCCAGTACTTC
TRBV27	TRBJ2-5	NA	NA	CASCSVGGIPQETQYF	TGTGCCAGCTGTTCAGTGGGGGGAATTCCTCAAGAGACCCAGTACTTC
TRBV6-2/TRBV6-3	TRBJ2-7	TRBD2	many	CASTRGTSGTSSYEQYF	TGTGCCAGCACCCGCGGGACTAGCGGTACGAGCTCCTACGAGCAGTACTTC
TRBV29-1	TRBJ2-2	TRBD2	many	CSVAREGRDRELFF	TGCAGCGTGGCGAGGGAGGGCAGGGACCGGGAGCTGTTTTTT
TRBV27	TRBJ2-1	NA	NA	CASSRGPTYNEQFF	TGTGCCAGCAGTCGCGGCCCGACCTACAATGAGCAGTTCTTC
TRBV29-1	TRBJ2-1	TRBD1	many	CSVVQGEVEQFF	TGCAGCGTTGTACAGGGGGAAGTTGAGCAGTTCTTC
TRBV7-6	TRBJ2-3	NA	few	CASSLGVDRTDTQYF	TGTGCCAGCAGCTTAGGGGTGGACCGGACAGATACGCAGTATTTT
TRBV7-9	TRBJ1-2	TRBD1	NA	CASSPRQGVNYGYTF	TGTGCCAGCAGCCCCCGACAGGGGGTTAACTATGGCTACACCTTC
TRBV3-1	TRBJ2-7	TRBD2	few	CASSPAGGSEQYF	TGTGCCAGCAGCCCAGCGGGAGGGAGCGAGCAGTACTTC
TRBV6-2/TRBV6-3	TRBJ1-4	NA	few	CASSYRDRDEKLFF	TGTGCCAGCAGTTACCGGGACCGAGATGAAAAACTGTTTTTT
TRBV28	TRBJ2-2	NA	many	CASSMTGVRAGELFF	TGTGCCAGCAGTATGACCGGGGTTCGGGCCGGGGAGCTGTTTTTT
TRBV19	TRBJ2-1	NA	NA	CASSIEEGGYNEQFF	TGTGCCAGTAGTATAGAGGAGGGAGGCTACAATGAGCAGTTCTTC
TRBV10-3	TRBJ1-5	NA	many	CAISPGQSNQPQHF	TGTGCCATCAGCCCGGGTCAGAGCAATCAGCCCCAGCATTTT
TRBV30	TRBJ2-7	NA	few	CAWSVMGPYEQYF	TGTGCCTGGAGTGTGATGGGGCCCTACGAGCAGTACTTC
TRBV20-1	TRBJ2-7	TRBD1	NA	CSSGTGPYEQYF	TGCAGTTCCGGGACAGGGCCCTACGAGCAGTACTTC
TRBV5-1	TRBJ2-3	TRBD2	few	CASNLGLAADTQYF	TGCGCCAGCAACTTAGGACTAGCAGCAGATACGCAGTATTTT
TRBV20-1	TRBJ2-1	NA	many	CSGGFESYNEQFF	TGCAGTGGGGGGTTTGAATCCTACAATGAGCAGTTCTTC
TRBV18	TRBJ1-1	NA	NA	CASSPGEYTEAFF	TGTGCCAGCTCACCAGGGGAGTACACTGAAGCTTTCTTT
TRBV25-1	TRBJ2-7	TRBD2	NA	CASSEPSPRTSGDYEQYF	TGTGCCAGCAGTGAACCTTCGCCCCGGACTAGCGGTGATTACGAGCAGTACTTC
TRBV20-1	TRBJ1-5	NA	many	CSALRRPDGGQPQHF	TGCAGTGCTCTTCGGAGACCTGACGGTGGACAGCCCCAGCATTTT
TRBV19	TRBJ1-2	TRBD1	few	CASSRTGGDYGYTF	TGTGCCAGTAGTAGGACAGGGGGCGACTATGGCTACACCTTC
TRBV9	TRBJ2-1	NA	few	CASSVGHNEQFF	TGTGCCAGCAGCGTAGGTCACAATGAGCAGTTCTTC
TRBV11-1	TRBJ2-1	TRBD2	NA	CASSFPGGSGFSYNEQFF	TGTGCCAGCAGCTTCCCTGGTGGTAGCGGGTTCTCCTACAATGAGCAGTTCTTC
TRBV4-3	TRBJ2-1	TRBD2	few	CASSQDVLAGPGAQFF	TGCGCCAGCAGCCAAGATGTACTAGCGGGTCCAGGGGCGCAGTTCTTC
TRBV27	TRBJ1-5	TRBD1	many	CASRGQGLNQPQHF	TGTGCCAGCAGGGGACAGGGTCTCAATCAGCCCCAGCATTTT